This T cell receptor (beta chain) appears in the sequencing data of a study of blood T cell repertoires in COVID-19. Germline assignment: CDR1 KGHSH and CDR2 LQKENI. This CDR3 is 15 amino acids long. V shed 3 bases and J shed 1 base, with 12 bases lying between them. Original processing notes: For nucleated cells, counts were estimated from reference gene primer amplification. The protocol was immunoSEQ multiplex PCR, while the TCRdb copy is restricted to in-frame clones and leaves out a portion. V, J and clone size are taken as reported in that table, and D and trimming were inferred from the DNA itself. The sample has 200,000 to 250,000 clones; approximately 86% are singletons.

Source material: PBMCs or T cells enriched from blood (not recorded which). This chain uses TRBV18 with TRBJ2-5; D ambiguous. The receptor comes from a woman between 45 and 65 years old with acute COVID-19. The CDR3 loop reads CASSPFSTGQETQYF. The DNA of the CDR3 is TGTGCCAGCTCACCCTTTTCAACGGGCCAAGAGACCCAGTACTTC.